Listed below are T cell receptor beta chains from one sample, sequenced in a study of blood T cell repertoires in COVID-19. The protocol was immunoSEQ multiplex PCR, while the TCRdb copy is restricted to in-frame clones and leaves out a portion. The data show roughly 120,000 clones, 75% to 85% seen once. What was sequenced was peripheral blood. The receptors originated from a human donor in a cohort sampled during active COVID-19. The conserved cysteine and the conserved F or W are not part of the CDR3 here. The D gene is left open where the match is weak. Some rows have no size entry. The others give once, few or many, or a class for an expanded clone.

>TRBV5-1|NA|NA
ASSLDQGWTEAF
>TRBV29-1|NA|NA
SVRSTAFTDTQY
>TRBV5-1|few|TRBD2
ASTPQTSGGGETQY
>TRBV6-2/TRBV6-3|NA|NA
ASSWDTYSTGELF
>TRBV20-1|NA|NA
SVAGGGEQF
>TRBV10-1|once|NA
ASSAAGRGADTQY
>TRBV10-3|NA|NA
AISPQENNEKLF
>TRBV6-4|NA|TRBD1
ASPGQRSYGYT
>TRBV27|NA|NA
ASSFRTNTEAF
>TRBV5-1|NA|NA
ASSLARPGTDTQY
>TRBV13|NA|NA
ASSPAGRGEQY
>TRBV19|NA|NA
ASSVASYNEQF
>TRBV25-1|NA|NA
ASTRGGQKETQY
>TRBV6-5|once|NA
ASSWSGALYEQY
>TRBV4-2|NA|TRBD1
ASSEQQGASGNTIY
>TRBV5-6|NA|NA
ASSPEAAYGYT
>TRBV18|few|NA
ASSRGGNTEAF
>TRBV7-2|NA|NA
ASSLSGASNYGYT
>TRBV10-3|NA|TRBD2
AISDPSGGTSTDTQY
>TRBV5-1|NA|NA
ASSLDSVAETQY
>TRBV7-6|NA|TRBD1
ASSLRDRGTDTQY
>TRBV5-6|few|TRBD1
ASSLGGTGVTPLH
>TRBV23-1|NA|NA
ASSQFGPGGPEAF
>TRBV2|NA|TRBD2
ASCYGTSVHNEQF
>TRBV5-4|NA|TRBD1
ASSLQTGAITREQY
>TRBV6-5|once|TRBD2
ASSTGLAGTDTQY
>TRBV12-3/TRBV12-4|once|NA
ASSYRAAYEQY
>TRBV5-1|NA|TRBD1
ASSPSQGVYEQF
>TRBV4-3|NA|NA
ASSLLQGLSANEKLF
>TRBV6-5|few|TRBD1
ASSGQVGGELF